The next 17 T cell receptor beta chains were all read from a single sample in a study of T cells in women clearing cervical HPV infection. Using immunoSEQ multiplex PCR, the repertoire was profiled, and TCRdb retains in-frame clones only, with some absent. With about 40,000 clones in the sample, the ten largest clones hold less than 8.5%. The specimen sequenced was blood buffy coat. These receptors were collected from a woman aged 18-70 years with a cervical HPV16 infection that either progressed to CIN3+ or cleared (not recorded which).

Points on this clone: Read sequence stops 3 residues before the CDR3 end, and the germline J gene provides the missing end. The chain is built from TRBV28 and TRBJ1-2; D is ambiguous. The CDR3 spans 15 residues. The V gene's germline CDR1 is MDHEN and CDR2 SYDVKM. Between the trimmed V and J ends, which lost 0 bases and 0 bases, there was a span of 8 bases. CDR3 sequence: CASSLWAGSNYGYTF. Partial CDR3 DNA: TGTGCCAGCAGTTTATGGGCAGGTTCTAACTATGGC.

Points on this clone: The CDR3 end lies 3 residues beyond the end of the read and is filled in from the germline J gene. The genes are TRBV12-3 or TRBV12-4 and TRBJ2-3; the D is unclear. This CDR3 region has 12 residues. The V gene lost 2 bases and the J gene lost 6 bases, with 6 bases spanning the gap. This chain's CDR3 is CASSLISDTQYF. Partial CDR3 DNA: TGTGCCAGCAGTTTAATATCCGATACG.

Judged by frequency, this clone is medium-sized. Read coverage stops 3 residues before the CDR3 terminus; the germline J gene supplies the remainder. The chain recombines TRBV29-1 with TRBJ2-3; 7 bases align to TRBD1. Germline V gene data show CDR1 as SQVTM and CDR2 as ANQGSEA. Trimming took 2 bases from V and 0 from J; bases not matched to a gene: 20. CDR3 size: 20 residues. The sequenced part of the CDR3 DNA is TGCAGCGTTGAATCATTGGGCGCCTCCCTACAGGGGCGGAGCACAGATACG. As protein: CSVESLGASLQGRSTDT. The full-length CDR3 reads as CSVESLGASLQGRSTDTQYF.

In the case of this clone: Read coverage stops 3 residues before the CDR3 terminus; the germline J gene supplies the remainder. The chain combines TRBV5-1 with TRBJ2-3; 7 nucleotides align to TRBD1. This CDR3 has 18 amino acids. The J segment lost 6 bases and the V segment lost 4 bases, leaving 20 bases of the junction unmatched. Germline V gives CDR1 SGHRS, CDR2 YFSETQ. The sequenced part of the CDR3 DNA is TGCGCCAGCAGCGTGACTCCGTCGGGACAGTTTCTTTCGGATACG. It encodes CASSVTPSGQFLSDT. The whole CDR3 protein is CASSVTPSGQFLSDTQYF.

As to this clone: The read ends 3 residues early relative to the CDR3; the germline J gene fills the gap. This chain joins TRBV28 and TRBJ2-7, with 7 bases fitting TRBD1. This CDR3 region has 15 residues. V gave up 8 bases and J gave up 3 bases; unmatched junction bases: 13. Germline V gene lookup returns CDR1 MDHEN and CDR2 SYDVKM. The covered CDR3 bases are TGTGCCAGCCTGGGACAGCGAAAGACCCTCTACGAG. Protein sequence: CASLGQRKTLYE. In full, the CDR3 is CASLGQRKTLYEQYF.

The CDR3 spells CASSGTSGRPGMDNEQFF. Incomplete CDR3 DNA: TGTGCCAGTAGTGGGACTAGCGGGAGGCCTGGGATGGATAATGAG. The chain couples TRBV19 to TRBJ2-1; 15 nucleotides line up with TRBD2. The missing CDR3 end, 3 residues past where the read stops, is filled in from the germline J gene. Germline V gene data show CDR1 as LNHDA and CDR2 as SQIVND (reference sequence). Trimming cost V 5 bases and J 7 bases; bases outside gene matches: 12. The CDR3 has 18 amino acids. Based on the CDR3 plus reference TRBV19 and TRBJ2-1, the full variable domain is DGGITQSPKYLFRKEGQNVTLSCEQNLNHDAMYWYRQDPGQGLRLIYYSQIVNDFQKGDIAEGYSVSREKKESFPLTVTSAQKNPTAFYLCASSGTSGRPGMDNEQFFGPGTRLTVL.

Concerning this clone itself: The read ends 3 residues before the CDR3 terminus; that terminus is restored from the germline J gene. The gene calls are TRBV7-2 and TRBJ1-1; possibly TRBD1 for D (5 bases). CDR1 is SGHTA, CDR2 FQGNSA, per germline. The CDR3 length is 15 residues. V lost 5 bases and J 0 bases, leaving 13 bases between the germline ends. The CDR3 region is CASSPGGSMNTEAFF. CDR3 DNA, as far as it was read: TGTGCCAGCAGCCCGGGGGGATCCATGAACACTGAA.

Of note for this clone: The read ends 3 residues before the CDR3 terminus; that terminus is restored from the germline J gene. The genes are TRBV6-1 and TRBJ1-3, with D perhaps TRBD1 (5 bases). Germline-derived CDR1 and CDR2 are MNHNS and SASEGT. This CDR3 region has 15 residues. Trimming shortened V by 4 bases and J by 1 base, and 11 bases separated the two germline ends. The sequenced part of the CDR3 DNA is TGTGCCAGCAGTGGTACCGGGACTTCTGGAAACACC. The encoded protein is CASSGTGTSGNT. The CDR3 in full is CASSGTGTSGNTIYF.

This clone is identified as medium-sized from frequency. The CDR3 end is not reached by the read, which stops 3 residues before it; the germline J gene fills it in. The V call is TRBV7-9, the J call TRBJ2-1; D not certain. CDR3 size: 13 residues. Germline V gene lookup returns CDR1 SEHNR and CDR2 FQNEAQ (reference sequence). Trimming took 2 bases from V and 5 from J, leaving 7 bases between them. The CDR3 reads CASSLNRHNEQFF. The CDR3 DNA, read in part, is TGTGCCAGCAGCTTAAACAGACACAATGAG. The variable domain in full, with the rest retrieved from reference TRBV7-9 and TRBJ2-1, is DTGVSQNPRHKITKRGQNVTFRCDPISEHNRLYWYRQTLGQGPEFLTYFQNEAQLEKSRLLSDRFSAERPKGSFSTLEIQRTEQGDSAMYLCASSLNRHNEQFFGPGTRLTVL.

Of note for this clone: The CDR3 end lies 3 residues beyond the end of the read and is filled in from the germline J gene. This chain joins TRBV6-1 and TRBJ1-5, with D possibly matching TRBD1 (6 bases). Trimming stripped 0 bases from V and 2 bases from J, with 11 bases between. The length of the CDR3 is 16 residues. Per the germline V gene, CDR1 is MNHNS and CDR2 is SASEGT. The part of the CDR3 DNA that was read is TGTGCCAGCAGTGAAGCACAGGGTTTCGGCAATCAGCCC. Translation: CASSEAQGFGNQP. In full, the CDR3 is CASSEAQGFGNQPQHF.

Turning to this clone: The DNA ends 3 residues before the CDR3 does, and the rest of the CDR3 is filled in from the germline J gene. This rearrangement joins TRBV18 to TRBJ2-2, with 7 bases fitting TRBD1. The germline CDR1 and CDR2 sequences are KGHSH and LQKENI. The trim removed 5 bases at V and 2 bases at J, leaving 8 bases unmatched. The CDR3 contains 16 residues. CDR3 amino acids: CASSASGGYNTGELFF. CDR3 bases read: TGTGCCAGCTCAGCGTCAGGGGGTTACAACACCGGGGAG.

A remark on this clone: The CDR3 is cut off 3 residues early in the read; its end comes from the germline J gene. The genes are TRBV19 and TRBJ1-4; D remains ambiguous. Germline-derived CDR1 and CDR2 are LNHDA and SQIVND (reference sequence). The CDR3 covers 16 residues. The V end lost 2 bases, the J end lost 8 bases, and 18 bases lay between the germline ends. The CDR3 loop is CASSIQGRGKEEKLFF. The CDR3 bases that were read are TGTGCCAGTAGTATACAAGGACGGGGAAAGGAGGAAAAA.

Partial CDR3 DNA: TGTGCCAGCAGCAGTCCTCGGGTAGTCTCTGGAAACACC. Translation gives CASSSPRVVSGNT. The whole CDR3 protein is CASSSPRVVSGNTIYF. This chain connects TRBV7-8 to TRBJ1-3; no clear D gene. The sequenced fragment ends 3 residues before the CDR3 boundary, so the rest is inferred from the germline J gene. Trimming took 5 bases from V and 0 from J, leaving 14 bases between them. The CDR3 extends over 16 amino acids. The germline V gene encodes CDR1 SGHVS and CDR2 FQNEAQ.

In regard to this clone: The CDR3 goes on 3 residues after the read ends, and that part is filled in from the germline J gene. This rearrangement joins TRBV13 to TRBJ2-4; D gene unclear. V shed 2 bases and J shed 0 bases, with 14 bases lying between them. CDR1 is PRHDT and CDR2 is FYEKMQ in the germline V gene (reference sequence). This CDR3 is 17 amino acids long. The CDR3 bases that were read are TGTGCCAGCAGCTTAAACGCAGGCACACTAGCCAAAAACATT. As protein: CASSLNAGTLAKNI. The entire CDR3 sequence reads CASSLNAGTLAKNIQYF.

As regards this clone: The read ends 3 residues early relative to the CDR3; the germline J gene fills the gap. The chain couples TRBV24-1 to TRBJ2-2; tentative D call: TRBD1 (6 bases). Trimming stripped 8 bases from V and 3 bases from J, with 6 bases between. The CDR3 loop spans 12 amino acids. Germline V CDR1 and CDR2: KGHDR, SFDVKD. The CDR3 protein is CATTGDTGELFF. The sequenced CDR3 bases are TGTGCCACCACAGGGGACACCGGGGAG.

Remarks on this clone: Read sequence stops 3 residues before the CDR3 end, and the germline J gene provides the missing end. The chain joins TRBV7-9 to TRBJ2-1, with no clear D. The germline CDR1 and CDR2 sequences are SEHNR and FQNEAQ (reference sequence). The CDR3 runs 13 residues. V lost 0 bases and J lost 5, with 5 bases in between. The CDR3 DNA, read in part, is TGTGCCAGCAGCTTAGCTAGAAACAATGAG. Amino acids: CASSLARNNE. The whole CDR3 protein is CASSLARNNEQFF.

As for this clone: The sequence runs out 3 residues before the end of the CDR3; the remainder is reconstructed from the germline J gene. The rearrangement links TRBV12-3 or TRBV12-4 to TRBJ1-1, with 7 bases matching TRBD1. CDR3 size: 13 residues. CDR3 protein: CASSLGGGSGAFF. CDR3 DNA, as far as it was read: TGTGCCAGCAGTTTAGGAGGGGGCTCTGGA.